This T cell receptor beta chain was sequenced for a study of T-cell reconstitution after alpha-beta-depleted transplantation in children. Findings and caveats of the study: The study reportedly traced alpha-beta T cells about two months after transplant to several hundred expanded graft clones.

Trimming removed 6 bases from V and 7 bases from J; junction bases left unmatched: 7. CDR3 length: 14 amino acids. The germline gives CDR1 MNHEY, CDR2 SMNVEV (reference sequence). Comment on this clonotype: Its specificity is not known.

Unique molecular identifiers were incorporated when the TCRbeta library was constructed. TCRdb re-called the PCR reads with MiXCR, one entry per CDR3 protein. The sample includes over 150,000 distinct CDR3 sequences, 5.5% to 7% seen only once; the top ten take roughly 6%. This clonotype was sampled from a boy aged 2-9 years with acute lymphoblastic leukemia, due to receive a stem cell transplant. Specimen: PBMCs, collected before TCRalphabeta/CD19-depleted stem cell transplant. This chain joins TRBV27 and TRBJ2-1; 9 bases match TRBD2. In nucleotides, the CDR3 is TGTGCCAGCAGCAGCGGGGGGCTTCATAATGAGCAGTTCTTC. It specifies CASSSGGLHNEQFF.